These 20 T cell receptor beta chains came from one sample sequenced in a study of shared clonotypes between healthy human individuals (TCRdb year 2020). The library was produced with the immunoSEQ multiplex PCR assay. TCRdb obtained this table from immuneACCESS and retained in-frame rearrangements with V and J assigned. These tables miss some clones; where compared with another copy, unresolved V genes account for less than half of the shortfall, and the remainder is unexplained. The sample contains about 470,000 clones, 70% to 80% of them found a single time. In total, the top ten clones hold around 13% of the sample. The sequencing sample was made of PBMCs. These receptors came from a woman in her 40s in good health. Some clones in this sample may be carry-over from other donors' samples.

Note on this clone: A much larger clone differs by one base, so this may be a read error. V gene TRBV6-5 combines with J gene TRBJ2-7, with D perhaps TRBD2 (6 bases). V was trimmed by 5 bases and J by 3 bases, leaving 11 bases between them. This CDR3 contains 13 residues. The germline V gene has CDR1 MNHEY and CDR2 SVGAGI. The CDR3 sequence: CASSHGGLYEQYF. CDR3 nucleotide sequence: TGTGCCAGCAGTCACGGGGGACTCTACGAGCAGTACTTC.

The chain recombines TRBV7-8 with TRBJ2-5; 13 nucleotides align to TRBD2. Germline values: CDR1 SGHVS, CDR2 FQNEAQ. The ends lost 5 bases at V and 4 bases at J; junction bases unmatched: 7. The CDR3 is 16 residues long. The CDR3 protein is CASSITSGRAPETQYF. The CDR3 DNA follows: TGTGCCAGCAGCATTACTAGCGGGAGGGCCCCAGAGACCCAGTACTTC.

V is TRBV5-5 and J is TRBJ1-4; D is ambiguous. This CDR3 has 14 amino acids. The ends were cut back, 0 bases at V and 4 bases at J, with 7 bases in the middle. Germline V CDR1 and CDR2: SGHKS, YYEKEE (reference sequence). The CDR3 region has the DNA TGTGCCAGCAGCTTGGGACACCTTAATGAAAAACTGTTTTTT. Translation gives CASSLGHLNEKLFF.

V usage is TRBV4-1 and J usage is TRBJ2-5; 9 bases agree with TRBD1. Germline V lookup: CDR1 MGHRA, CDR2 YSYEKL. The trim removed 2 bases at V and 4 bases at J, leaving 14 bases unmatched. This CDR3 is 18 amino acids long. The CDR3 here is CASSQRPGTGSGGETQYF. The CDR3 DNA reads TGCGCCAGCAGCCAACGGCCCGGGACAGGGTCGGGAGGAGAGACCCAGTACTTC.

A note on this clone: At the DNA level, this CDR3 is encoded by other sequences in the same sample as well. CDR3: CASSLRDQPQHF. The CDR3 coding sequence is TGTGCCAGCAGCTTACGTGATCAGCCCCAGCATTTT. The rearrangement joins TRBV7-9 to TRBJ1-5, with D unresolved. V was clipped by 2 bases and J by 5 bases, with 4 bases between them. From germline, CDR1 is SEHNR and CDR2 FQNEAQ (reference sequence). The CDR3 extends over 12 amino acids.

The chain recombines TRBV19 with TRBJ1-1; D unclear. V lost 7 bases and J 8 bases, leaving 11 bases between the germline ends. Germline loops: CDR1 LNHDA, CDR2 SQIVND (reference sequence). CDR3 length: 11 amino acids. DNA of the CDR3: TGTGCCAGTAATTGGAGATTCGAAGCTTTCTTT. Translation: CASNWRFEAFF.

This clone turned up a few times. This chain links TRBV2 with TRBJ1-2; D remains unclear. The germline V and J ends were trimmed by 6 bases and 1 base, with 9 bases remaining between them. This CDR3 has 13 amino acids. Per the germline V gene, CDR1 is SNHLY and CDR2 is FYNNEI. The CDR3 loop reads CASSLGRNYGYTF. The CDR3 coding sequence is TGTGCCAGCAGCCTCGGCCGTAACTATGGCTACACCTTC.

CDR3 amino acids: CASSLPPHRGRGNEQFF. In DNA, the CDR3 is TGTGCCAGCAGTTTACCCCCTCACAGGGGGCGAGGCAATGAGCAGTTCTTC. The V gene is TRBV27, the J gene TRBJ2-1, with 9 bases aligning to TRBD1. Germline CDR1 is MNHEY and CDR2 is SMNVEV (reference sequence). This CDR3 comprises 17 residues. Trimming at V came to 2 bases and at J to 6 bases, leaving 11 bases not matched to a gene.

The V and J genes are TRBV1 and TRBJ2-3; TRBD2, as called in the table, went unchecked against the DNA. TRBV1 is described as a pseudogene. This CDR3 comprises 15 residues. The CDR3 DNA reads as TGCACCTACGCCTACTCGGGACTAGCGGTACGTTTGGAGTATTTT. Translating it yields CTYAYSGLAVRLEYF.

The V gene is TRBV7-3, the J gene TRBJ2-2; possible D gene TRBD1, 6 bases. Germline CDR1 reads SGHTA; CDR2 reads FQGTGA. The CDR3 loop spans 15 amino acids. The V and J ends lost 5 bases and 3 bases respectively, with 13 bases between them. CDR3 region: CASSRQASDTGELFF. CDR3 DNA sequence: TGTGCCAGCAGCCGACAGGCGTCGGACACCGGGGAGCTGTTTTTT.

V and J are TRBV7-9 and TRBJ1-2; 7 bases line up with TRBD1. The V segment lost 5 bases and the J segment 5 bases; nucleotides outside the gene matches: 8. Per germline, CDR1 SEHNR and CDR2 FQNEAQ (reference sequence). The CDR3 spans 14 residues. The CDR3 DNA sequence: TGTGCCAGCAGCACCAGCGGGACAGATTATGGCTACACCTTC. It specifies CASSTSGTDYGYTF.

V gene TRBV6-1 combines with J gene TRBJ2-2; D unresolved. Per the germline V gene, CDR1 is MNHNS and CDR2 is SASEGT. The CDR3 loop spans 14 amino acids. The V end lost 6 bases, the J end lost 5 bases, and 13 bases lay between the germline ends. CDR3: CASRFEGGTGELFF. As DNA, the CDR3 is TGTGCCAGCAGGTTCGAAGGTGGGACCGGGGAGCTGTTTTTT.

V is TRBV10-3 and J is TRBJ1-5; D perhaps matches TRBD1 (5 bases). Germline CDR1 reads ENHRY; CDR2 reads SYGVKD. This CDR3 is built from 15 residues. Trimming took 4 bases from V and 0 from J, leaving 10 bases between them. The CDR3 region is CAISVGVNSNQPQHF. In DNA, the CDR3 is TGTGCCATCAGTGTGGGGGTTAATAGCAATCAGCCCCAGCATTTT.

J is TRBJ2-6 and V is TRBV23-1; D perhaps matches TRBD1 (5 bases). TRBV23-1 is flagged as an ORF with uncertain function. The CDR3 consists of 16 residues. The V end was cut by 10 bases, the J end by 0 bases, with 16 bases between. The CDR3 loop reads CATSTEKSSGANVLTF. DNA of the CDR3: TGCGCCACTTCGACAGAAAAAAGCTCTGGGGCCAACGTCCTGACTTTC.

CDR3 nucleotides: TGTGCCAGCAGTTTATCGGGGAGGAACACTGAAGCTTTCTTT. This codes for CASSLSGRNTEAFF. The chain joins TRBV27 to TRBJ1-1; D gene uncertain. The CDR3 loop spans 14 amino acids. Deletions cut 0 bases from V and 1 base from J, with 6 bases between. CDR1 MNHEY and CDR2 SMNVEV come from the germline V gene (reference sequence).

In this sample, this clone turned up once. V is TRBV5-1 and J is TRBJ2-3, with 8 bases aligning to TRBD2. Germline-derived CDR1 and CDR2 are SGHRS and YFSETQ. This CDR3 region has 16 residues. Trimming removed 0 bases from V and 3 bases from J; junction bases left unmatched: 6. CDR3 DNA sequence: TGCGCCAGCAGCTTGGGGGTAGCGGGATCGACAGATACGCAGTATTTT. Its protein is CASSLGVAGSTDTQYF.

The chain combines TRBV7-2 with TRBJ1-2; D is unresolved. The CDR3 totals 16 residues. The germline V and J ends were trimmed by 4 bases and 5 bases, with 20 bases remaining between them. Germline lookup yields CDR1 SGHTA and CDR2 FQGNSA. For the CDR3, the DNA is TGTGCCAGCAGCTCCCCGGGAACATCAAGCTGGTATGGCTACACCTTC. Translation gives CASSSPGTSSWYGYTF.

The gene calls are TRBV29-1 and TRBJ2-1, with TRBD2 matching over 10 bases. Germline V gives CDR1 SQVTM, CDR2 ANQGSEA. V shed 5 bases, J shed 5 bases, and the junction held 3 bases outside the gene matches. The CDR3 loop spans 13 amino acids. The chain's CDR3 is CSVSTSGNNEQFF. CDR3 bases: TGCAGCGTTAGTACTAGCGGGAACAATGAGCAGTTCTTC.

The genes are TRBV6-4 and TRBJ2-1; a weak D match, TRBD2 (5 bases). Deletions cut 1 base from V and 3 bases from J, with 10 bases between. The V gene's germline CDR1 is MRHNA and CDR2 SNTAGT. The CDR3 is 15 amino acids. The chain's CDR3 is CASSDLLAYYNEQFF. CDR3 nucleotide sequence: TGTGCCAGCAGTGACTTGTTAGCGTACTACAATGAGCAGTTCTTC.

This chain joins TRBV15 and TRBJ2-4; weak D call: TRBD1 (5 bases). The ends were cut back, 1 base at V and 1 base at J, with 5 bases in the middle. CDR3 length: 14 residues. Germline lookup yields CDR1 LNHNV and CDR2 YYDKDF (reference sequence). The CDR3 reads CATSRAGAKNIQYF. The CDR3 DNA reads TGTGCCACCAGCAGAGCAGGGGCCAAAAACATTCAGTACTTC.